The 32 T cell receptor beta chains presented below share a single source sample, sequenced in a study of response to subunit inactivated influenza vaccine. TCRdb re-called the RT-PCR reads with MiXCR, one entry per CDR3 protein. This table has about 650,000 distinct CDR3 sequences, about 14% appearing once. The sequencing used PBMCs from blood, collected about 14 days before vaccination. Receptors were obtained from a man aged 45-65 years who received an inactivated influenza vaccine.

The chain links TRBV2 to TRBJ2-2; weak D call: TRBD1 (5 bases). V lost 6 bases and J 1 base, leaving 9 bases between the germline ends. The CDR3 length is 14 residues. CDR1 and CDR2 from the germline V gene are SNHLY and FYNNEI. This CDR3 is CASRQGQNTGELFF. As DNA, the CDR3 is TGTGCCAGCAGGCAAGGACAGAACACCGGGGAGCTGTTTTTT.

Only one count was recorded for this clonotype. The CDR3: CASSYQQGNQPQHF. As DNA, the CDR3 is TGTGCCAGCAGTTACCAACAGGGCAATCAGCCCCAGCATTTT. V and J are TRBV6-2 or TRBV6-3 and TRBJ1-5; tentative D call: TRBD1 (5 bases). Germline lookup yields CDR1 MNHEY and CDR2 SVGEGT. The CDR3 covers 14 residues. V was clipped by 2 bases and J by 2 bases, with 7 bases between them.

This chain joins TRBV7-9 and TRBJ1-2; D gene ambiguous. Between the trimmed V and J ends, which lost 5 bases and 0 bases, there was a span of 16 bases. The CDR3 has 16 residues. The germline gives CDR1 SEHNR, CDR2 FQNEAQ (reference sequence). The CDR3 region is CASSPNLQRPNYGYTF. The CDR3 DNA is TGTGCCAGCAGCCCCAACCTCCAGAGACCTAACTATGGCTACACCTTC.

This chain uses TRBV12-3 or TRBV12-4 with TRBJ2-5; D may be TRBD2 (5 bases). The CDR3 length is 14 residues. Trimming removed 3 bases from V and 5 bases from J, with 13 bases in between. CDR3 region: CASSFYRGRETQYF. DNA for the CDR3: TGTGCCAGCAGTTTTTATCGGGGTCGGGAGACCCAGTACTTC.

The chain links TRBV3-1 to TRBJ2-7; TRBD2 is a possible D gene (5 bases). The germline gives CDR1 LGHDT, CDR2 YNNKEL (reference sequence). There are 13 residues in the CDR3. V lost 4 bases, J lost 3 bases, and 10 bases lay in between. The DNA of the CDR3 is TGTGCCAGCAGCCGCGGGCCTCTCTACGAGCAGTACTTC. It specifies CASSRGPLYEQYF.

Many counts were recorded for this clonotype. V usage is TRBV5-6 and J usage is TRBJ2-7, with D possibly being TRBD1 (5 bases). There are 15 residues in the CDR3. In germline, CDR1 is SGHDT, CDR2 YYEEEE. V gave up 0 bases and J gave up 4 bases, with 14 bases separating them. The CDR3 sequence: CASSLGSQQGYEQYF. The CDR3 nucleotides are TGTGCCAGCAGCTTGGGATCGCAGCAGGGATACGAGCAGTACTTC.

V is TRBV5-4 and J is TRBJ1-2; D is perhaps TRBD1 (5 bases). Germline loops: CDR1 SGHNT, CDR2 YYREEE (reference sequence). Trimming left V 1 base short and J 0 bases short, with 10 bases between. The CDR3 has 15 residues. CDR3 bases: TGTGCCAGCAGCTTGCCGGGGACTTCTAACTATGGCTACACCTTC. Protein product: CASSLPGTSNYGYTF.

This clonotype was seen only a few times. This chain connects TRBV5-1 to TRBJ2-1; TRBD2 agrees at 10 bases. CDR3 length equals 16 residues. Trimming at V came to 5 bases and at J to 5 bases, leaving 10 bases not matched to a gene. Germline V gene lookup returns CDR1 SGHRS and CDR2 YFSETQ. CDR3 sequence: CASRPSIAGGDNEQFF. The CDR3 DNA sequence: TGCGCCAGCAGACCGTCAATAGCGGGGGGAGACAATGAGCAGTTCTTC.

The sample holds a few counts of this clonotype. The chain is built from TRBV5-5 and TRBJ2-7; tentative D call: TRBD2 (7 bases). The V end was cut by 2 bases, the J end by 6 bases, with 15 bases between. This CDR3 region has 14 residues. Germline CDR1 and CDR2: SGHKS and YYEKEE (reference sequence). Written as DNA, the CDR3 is TGTGCCAGCAGCTTCGCGGGGGCGTCAGGCGAGCAGTACTTC. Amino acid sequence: CASSFAGASGEQYF. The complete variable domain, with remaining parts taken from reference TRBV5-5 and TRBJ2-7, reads DAGVTQSPTHLIKTRGQQVTLRCSPISGHKSVSWYQQVLGQGPQFIFQYYEKEERGRGNFPDRFSARQFPNYSSELNVNALLLGDSALYLCASSFAGASGEQYFGPGTRLTVT.

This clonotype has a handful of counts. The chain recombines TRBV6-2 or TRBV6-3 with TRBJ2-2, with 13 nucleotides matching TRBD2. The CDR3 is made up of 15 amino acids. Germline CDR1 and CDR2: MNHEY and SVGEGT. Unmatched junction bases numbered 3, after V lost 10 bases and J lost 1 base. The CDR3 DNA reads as TGTGCCACGGGACTAGCGGGGATGAACACCGGGGAGCTGTTTTTT. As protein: CATGLAGMNTGELFF.

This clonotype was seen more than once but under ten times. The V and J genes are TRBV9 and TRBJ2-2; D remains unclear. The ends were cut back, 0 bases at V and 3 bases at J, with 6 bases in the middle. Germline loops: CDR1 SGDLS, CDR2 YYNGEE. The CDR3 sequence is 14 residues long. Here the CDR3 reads CASSVDPDTGELFF. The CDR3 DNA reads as TGTGCCAGCAGCGTAGATCCAGACACCGGGGAGCTGTTTTTT. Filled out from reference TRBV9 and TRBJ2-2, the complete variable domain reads DSGVTQTPKHLITATGQRVTLRCSPRSGDLSVYWYQQSLDQGLQFLIQYYNGEERAKGNILERFSAQQFPDLHSELNLSSLELGDSALYFCASSVDPDTGELFFGEGSRLTVL.

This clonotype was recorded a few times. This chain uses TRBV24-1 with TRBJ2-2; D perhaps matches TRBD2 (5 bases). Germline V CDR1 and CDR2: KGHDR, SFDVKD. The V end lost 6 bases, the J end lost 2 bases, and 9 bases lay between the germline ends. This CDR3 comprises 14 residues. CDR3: CATSTEANTGELFF. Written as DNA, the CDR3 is TGTGCCACCAGTACGGAGGCCAACACCGGGGAGCTGTTTTTT.

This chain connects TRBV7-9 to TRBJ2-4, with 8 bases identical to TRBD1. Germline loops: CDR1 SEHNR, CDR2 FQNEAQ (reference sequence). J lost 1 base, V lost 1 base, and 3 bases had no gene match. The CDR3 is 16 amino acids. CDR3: CASSLEDRVAKNIQYF. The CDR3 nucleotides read TGTGCCAGCAGCTTAGAGGACAGGGTTGCCAAAAACATTCAGTACTTC.

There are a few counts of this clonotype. CDR3 nucleotide sequence: TGTGCCAGCAGCGTTGGGACAGGGGGCCACGAGCAGTACTTC. It codes for CASSVGTGGHEQYF. V is TRBV9 and J is TRBJ2-7, with 12 bases aligning to TRBD1. The CDR3 runs 14 residues. Germline CDR1 and CDR2: SGDLS and YYNGEE. The V and J ends lost 2 bases and 5 bases, in that order; junction bases with no gene match: 2.

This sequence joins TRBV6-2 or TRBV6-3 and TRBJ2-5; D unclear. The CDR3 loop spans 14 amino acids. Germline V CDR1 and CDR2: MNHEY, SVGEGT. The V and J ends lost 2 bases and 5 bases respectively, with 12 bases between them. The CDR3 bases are TGTGCCAGCAGTTACCCCCCCCTCGAGGAGACCCAGTACTTC. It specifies CASSYPPLEETQYF.

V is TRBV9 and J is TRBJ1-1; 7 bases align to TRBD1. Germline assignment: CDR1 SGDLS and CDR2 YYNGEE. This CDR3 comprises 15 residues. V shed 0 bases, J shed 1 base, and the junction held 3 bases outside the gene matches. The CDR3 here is CASSVEQGRNTEAFF. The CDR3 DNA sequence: TGTGCCAGCAGCGTAGAACAGGGGCGGAACACTGAAGCTTTCTTT.

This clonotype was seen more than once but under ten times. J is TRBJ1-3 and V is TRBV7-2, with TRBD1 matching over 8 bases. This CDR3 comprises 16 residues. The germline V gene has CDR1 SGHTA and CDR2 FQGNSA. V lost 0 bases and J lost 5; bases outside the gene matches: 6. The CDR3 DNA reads TGTGCCAGCAGCTTAGCTCCGACAGGGGTTAGAAACACCATATATTTT. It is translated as CASSLAPTGVRNTIYF.

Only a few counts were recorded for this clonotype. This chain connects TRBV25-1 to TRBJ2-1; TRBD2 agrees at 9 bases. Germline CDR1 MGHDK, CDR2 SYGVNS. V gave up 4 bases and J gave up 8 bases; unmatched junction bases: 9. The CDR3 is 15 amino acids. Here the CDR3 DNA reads TGTGCCAGCAGTGGGTACCAGCGGGAGGCCGATGAGCAGTTCTTC. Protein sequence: CASSGYQREADEQFF.

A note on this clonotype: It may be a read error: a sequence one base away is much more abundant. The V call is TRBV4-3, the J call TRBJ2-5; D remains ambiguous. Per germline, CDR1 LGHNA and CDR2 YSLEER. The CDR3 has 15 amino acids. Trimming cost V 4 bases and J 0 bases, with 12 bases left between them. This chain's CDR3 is CASSPHSYYQETQYF. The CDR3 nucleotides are TGCGCCAGCAGCCCCCATTCGTATTACCAAGAGACCCAGTACTTC.

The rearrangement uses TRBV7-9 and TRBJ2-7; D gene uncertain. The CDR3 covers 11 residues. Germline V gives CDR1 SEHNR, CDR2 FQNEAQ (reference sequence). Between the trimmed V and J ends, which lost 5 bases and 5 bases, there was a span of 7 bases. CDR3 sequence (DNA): TGTGCCAGCAGCCCCGCGAACGAGCAGTACTTC. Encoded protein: CASSPANEQYF. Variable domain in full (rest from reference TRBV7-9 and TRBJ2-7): DTGVSQNPRHKITKRGQNVTFRCDPISEHNRLYWYRQTLGQGPEFLTYFQNEAQLEKSRLLSDRFSAERPKGSFSTLEIQRTEQGDSAMYLCASSPANEQYFGPGTRLTVT.

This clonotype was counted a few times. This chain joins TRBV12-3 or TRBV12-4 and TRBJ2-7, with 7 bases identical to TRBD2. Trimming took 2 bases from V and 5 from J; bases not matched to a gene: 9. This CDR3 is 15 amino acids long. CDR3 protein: CASSLSAGVRNEQYF. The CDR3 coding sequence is TGTGCCAGCAGTTTATCTGCGGGAGTTAGGAACGAGCAGTACTTC.

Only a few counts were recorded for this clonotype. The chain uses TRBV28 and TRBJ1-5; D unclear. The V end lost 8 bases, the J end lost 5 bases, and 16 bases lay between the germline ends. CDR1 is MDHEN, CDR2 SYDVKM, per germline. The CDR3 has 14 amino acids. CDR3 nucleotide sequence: TGTGCCAGCGTGAGGTGGCAGGTCGATCAGCCCCAGCATTTT. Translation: CASVRWQVDQPQHF.

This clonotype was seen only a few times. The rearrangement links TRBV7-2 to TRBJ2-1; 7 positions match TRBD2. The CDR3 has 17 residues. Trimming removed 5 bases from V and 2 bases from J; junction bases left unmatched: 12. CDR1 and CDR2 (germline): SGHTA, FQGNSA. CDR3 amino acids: CASSTAPLALTYNEQFF. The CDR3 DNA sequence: TGTGCCAGCAGCACCGCACCACTAGCGCTCACCTACAATGAGCAGTTCTTC.

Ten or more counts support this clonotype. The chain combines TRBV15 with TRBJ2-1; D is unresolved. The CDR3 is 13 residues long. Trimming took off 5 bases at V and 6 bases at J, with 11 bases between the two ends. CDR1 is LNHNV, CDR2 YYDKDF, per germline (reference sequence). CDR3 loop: CATSQKTINEQFF. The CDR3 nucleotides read TGTGCCACCAGCCAAAAAACTATCAATGAGCAGTTCTTC.

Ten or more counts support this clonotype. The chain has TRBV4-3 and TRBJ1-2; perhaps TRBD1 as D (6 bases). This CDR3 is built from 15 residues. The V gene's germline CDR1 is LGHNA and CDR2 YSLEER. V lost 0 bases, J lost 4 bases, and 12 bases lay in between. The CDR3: CASSQDRQGPYGYTF. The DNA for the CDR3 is TGCGCCAGCAGCCAAGATCGGCAGGGGCCCTATGGCTACACCTTC.

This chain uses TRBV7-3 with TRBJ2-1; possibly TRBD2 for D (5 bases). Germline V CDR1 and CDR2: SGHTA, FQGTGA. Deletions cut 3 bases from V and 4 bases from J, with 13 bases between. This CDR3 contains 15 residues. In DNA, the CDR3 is TGTGCCAGCAGCTTGGGGTCGAGCGGTTACAATGAGCAGTTCTTC. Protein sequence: CASSLGSSGYNEQFF.

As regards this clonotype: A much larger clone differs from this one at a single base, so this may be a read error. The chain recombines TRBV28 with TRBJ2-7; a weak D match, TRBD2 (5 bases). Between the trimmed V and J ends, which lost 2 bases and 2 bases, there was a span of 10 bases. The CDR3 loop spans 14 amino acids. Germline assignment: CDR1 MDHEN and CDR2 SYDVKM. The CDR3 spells CASSLEEGPYEQYF. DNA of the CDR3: TGTGCCAGCAGTTTAGAAGAGGGTCCCTACGAGCAGTACTTC.

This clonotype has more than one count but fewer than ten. CDR3 residues: CASSHVTSGRGTDTQYF. As DNA, the CDR3 is TGTGCCAGCAGCCATGTTACTAGCGGGAGGGGGACAGATACGCAGTATTTT. The chain uses TRBV4-2 and TRBJ2-3; 13 positions match TRBD2. The CDR3 contains 17 residues. V was clipped by 3 bases and J by 3 bases; unmatched bases: 6. The germline V gene encodes CDR1 LGHNA and CDR2 YNFKEQ.

In DNA, the CDR3 is TGTGCCAGCAAGCCTAGCCCGAACACCGGGGAGCTGTTTTTT. This sequence encodes CASKPSPNTGELFF. The V and J genes are TRBV6-4 and TRBJ2-2; weak D call: TRBD2 (5 bases). Looked up from germline, CDR1 is MRHNA and CDR2 is SNTAGT. V lost 7 bases, J lost 0 bases, and 9 bases lay in between. The CDR3 runs to 14 residues.

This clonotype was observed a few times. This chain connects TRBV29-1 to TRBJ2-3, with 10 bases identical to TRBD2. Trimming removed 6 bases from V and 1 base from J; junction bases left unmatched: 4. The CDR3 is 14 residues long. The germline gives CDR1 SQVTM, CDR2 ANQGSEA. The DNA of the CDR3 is TGCAGCGTCAAAGGGACTAGCGGCACAGATACGCAGTATTTT. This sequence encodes CSVKGTSGTDTQYF.

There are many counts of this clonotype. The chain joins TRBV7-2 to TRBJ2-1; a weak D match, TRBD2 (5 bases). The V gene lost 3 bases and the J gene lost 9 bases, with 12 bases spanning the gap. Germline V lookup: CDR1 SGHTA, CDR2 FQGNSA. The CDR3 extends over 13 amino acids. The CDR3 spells CASSFRTGSEQFF. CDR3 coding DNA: TGTGCCAGCAGCTTCAGGACTGGGTCTGAGCAGTTCTTC.

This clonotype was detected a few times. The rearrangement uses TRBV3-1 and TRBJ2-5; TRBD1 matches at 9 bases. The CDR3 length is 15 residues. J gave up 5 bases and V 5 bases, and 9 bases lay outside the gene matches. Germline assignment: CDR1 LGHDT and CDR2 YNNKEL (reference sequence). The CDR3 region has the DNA TGTGCCAGCAGCACACCGGGACAGGGTCGGGAGACCCAGTACTTC. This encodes CASSTPGQGRETQYF.